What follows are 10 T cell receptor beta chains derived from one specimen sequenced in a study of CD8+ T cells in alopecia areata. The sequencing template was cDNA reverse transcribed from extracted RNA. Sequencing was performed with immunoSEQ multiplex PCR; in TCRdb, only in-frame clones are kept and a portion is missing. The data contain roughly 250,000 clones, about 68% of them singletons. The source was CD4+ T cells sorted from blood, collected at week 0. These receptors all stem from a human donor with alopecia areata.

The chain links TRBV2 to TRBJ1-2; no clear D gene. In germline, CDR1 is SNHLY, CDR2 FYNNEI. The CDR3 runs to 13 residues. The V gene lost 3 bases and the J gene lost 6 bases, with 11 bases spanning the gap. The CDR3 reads CASSEAGWNGYTF. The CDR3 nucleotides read TGTGCCAGCAGTGAGGCGGGGTGGAATGGCTACACCTTC.

CDR3 in DNA: TGTGCCACCGGACTGGCAGATACGCAGTATTTT. This codes for CATGLADTQYF. The gene calls are TRBV10-3 and TRBJ2-3, with a weak D call TRBD2 (5 bases). V gave up 10 bases and J gave up 4 bases, with 9 bases separating them. The CDR3 sequence is 11 residues long. Germline CDR1 reads ENHRY; CDR2 reads SYGVKD.

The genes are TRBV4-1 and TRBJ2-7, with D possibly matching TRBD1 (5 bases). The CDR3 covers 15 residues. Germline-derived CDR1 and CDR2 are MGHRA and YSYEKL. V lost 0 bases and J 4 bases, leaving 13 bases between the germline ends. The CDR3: CASSQEQGVSYEQYF. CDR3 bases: TGCGCCAGCAGCCAAGAGCAGGGCGTCTCGTACGAGCAGTACTTC.

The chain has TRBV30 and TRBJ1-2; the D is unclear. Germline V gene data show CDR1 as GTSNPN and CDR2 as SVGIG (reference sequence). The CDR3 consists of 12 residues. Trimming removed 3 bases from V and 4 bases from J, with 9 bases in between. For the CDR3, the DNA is TGTGCCTGGAGGACGGAACTCTATGGCTACACCTTC. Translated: CAWRTELYGYTF.

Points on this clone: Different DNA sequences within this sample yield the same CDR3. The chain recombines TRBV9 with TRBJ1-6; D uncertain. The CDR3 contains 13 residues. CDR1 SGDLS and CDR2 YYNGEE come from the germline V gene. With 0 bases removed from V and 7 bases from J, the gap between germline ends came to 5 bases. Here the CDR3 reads CASSVGGNSPLHF. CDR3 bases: TGTGCCAGCAGCGTAGGTGGGAATTCACCCCTCCACTTT.

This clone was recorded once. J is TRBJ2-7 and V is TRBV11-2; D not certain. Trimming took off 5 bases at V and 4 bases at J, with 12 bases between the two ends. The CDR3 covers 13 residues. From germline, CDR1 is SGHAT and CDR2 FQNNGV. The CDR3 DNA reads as TGTGCCAGCAGCCTTGGACCTCCGTACGAGCAGTACTTC. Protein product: CASSLGPPYEQYF. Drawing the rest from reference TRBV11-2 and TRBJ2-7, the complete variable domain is EAGVAQSPRYKIIEKRQSVAFWCNPISGHATLYWYQQILGQGPKLLIQFQNNGVVDDSQLPKDRFSAERLKGVDSTLKIQPAKLEDSAVYLCASSLGPPYEQYFGPGTRLTVT.

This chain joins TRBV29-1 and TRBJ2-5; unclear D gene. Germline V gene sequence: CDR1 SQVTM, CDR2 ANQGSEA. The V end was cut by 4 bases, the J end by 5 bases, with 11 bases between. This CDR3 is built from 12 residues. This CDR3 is CSVGWPDETQYF. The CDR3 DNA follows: TGCAGCGTTGGATGGCCCGACGAGACCCAGTACTTC.

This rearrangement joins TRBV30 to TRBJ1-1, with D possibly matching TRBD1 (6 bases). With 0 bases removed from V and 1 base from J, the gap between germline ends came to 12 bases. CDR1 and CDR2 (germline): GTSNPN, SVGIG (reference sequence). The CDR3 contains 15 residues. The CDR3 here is CAWSVWGGGNTEAFF. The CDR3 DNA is TGTGCCTGGAGTGTATGGGGAGGGGGGAACACTGAAGCTTTCTTT.

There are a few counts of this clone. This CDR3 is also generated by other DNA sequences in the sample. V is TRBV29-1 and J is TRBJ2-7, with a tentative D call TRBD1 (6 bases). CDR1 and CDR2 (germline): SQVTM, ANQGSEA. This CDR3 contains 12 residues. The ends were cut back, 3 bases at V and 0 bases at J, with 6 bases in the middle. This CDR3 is CSVEDSSYEQYF. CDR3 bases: TGCAGCGTTGAGGACAGCTCCTACGAGCAGTACTTC.

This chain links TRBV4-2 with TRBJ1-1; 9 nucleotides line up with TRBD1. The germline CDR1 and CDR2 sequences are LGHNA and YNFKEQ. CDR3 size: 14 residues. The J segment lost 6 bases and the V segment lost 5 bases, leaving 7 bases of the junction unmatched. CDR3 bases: TGTGCCAGCAGCTTGGCACAGGGGGCCGCTGAAGCTTTCTTT. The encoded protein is CASSLAQGAAEAFF.